This T cell receptor beta chain was profiled in a study of CD8 T cells in ankylosing spondylitis. Study observations and caveats: Researchers reportedly found disease-linked clones significantly enriched in matched ankylosing spondylitis synovial fluid. Several highly homologous variants made up a TCR beta motif, and this motif appeared characteristic of ankylosing spondylitis blood. Disease-linked clones were CD8+ and relatively rare in peripheral blood.

TCR beta libraries were made by quantitative 5'-RACE with molecular barcodes. TCRdb itself ran the 5' RACE reads through MiXCR, one entry per CDR3 protein. The table shows a few hundred thousand distinct CDR3 sequences, with about 9.9% occurring only once. From germline, CDR1 is SGDLS and CDR2 YYNGEE. The CDR3 covers 16 residues. Concerning this clonotype itself: Its antigen is as yet unknown. One base away lies a much larger clone, so this may be a sequencing read error.

V and J are TRBV9 and TRBJ2-2; 9 positions agree with TRBD2. Sequencing was done on a sample of blood, either unsorted or a sorted T cell fraction (not recorded which). The clonotype was recovered from a female donor with ankylosing spondylitis or in good health (not recorded which). CDR3 sequence reads: CASSVESGGNTGELSF. As DNA, the CDR3 is TGTGCCAGCAGCGTAGAGAGCGGGGGGAACACCGGGGAGCTGTCTTTT.